The sequence of this T cell receptor (beta chain) was determined in a study of T cell responses to AZD1222 COVID-19 vaccine. Germline CDR1 is LNHDA and CDR2 is SQIVND (reference sequence). The CDR3 totals 14 residues. Trimming stripped 2 bases from V and 3 bases from J, with 7 bases between. Assay used: immunoSEQ multiplex PCR; TCRdb lists only in-frame clones, some missing. The sample records around 67,000 clones, roughly 80% being singletons. The specimen comprised peripheral blood, sampled 28 days after the second AZD1222 dose. The clonotype originates from an adult who received the AZD1222 COVID-19 vaccine. This chain connects TRBV19 to TRBJ1-4; no reliable D call. CDR3 in DNA: TGTGCCAGTAGTATACCTGTGGCTAATGAAAAACTGTTTTTT. Translation gives CASSIPVANEKLFF.